A single sample is the source of the 18 T cell receptor beta chains below, sequenced in a study of blood T cell repertoires in COVID-19. Sequencing was performed with immunoSEQ multiplex PCR; in TCRdb, only in-frame clones are kept and a portion is missing. The repertoire holds tens of thousands of clones, with roughly 87% as singletons. The source material was peripheral blood. Every receptor here comes from a man aged 60 to 75 with active COVID-19.

This clone was counted a few times. The gene calls are TRBV5-1 and TRBJ2-2; D perhaps matches TRBD1 (6 bases). Germline V CDR1 and CDR2: SGHRS, YFSETQ. The CDR3 is 14 residues long. Deletions cut 4 bases from V and 6 bases from J, with 13 bases between. The CDR3, as DNA: TGCGCCAGCAGCCCCAACAGGGAATCCGGGGAGCTGTTTTTT. It yields the protein CASSPNRESGELFF.

The chain carries TRBV7-3 and TRBJ2-3; D may be TRBD2 (5 bases). The CDR3 is made up of 13 amino acids. CDR1 and CDR2 (germline): SGHTA, FQGTGA. Trimming removed 2 bases at V and 4 bases at J, with 7 bases between. This CDR3 reads CASSLRGADTQYF. CDR3 coding DNA: TGTGCCAGCAGCTTACGGGGTGCAGATACGCAGTATTTT.

The chain links TRBV11-1 to TRBJ1-2; 7 bases match TRBD1. The CDR3 contains 14 residues. Trimming cost V 5 bases and J 5 bases; bases outside gene matches: 8. Germline V CDR1 and CDR2: SGHAT, FQDESV (reference sequence). Here the CDR3 DNA reads TGTGCCAGCAGCCCTAGACAGGGTCGATATGGCTACACCTTC. It codes for CASSPRQGRYGYTF.

This rearrangement joins TRBV6-6 to TRBJ2-7; D remains ambiguous. Deletions cut 4 bases from V and 5 bases from J, with 6 bases between. Germline V gene lookup returns CDR1 MNHNY and CDR2 SVGAGI (reference sequence). CDR3 size: 11 residues. The CDR3 spells CASSSVDEQYF. CDR3 in DNA: TGTGCCAGCAGTTCGGTGGACGAGCAGTACTTC.

The gene calls are TRBV19 and TRBJ1-3, with D tentatively TRBD1 (6 bases). The V end lost 4 bases, the J end lost 0 bases, and 10 bases lay between the germline ends. CDR1 and CDR2 (germline): LNHDA, SQIVND (reference sequence). There are 15 residues in the CDR3. CDR3 nucleotides: TGTGCCAGTAGTAAACAGGACAGCTCTGGAAACACCATATATTTT. Translated: CASSKQDSSGNTIYF. Filled out from reference TRBV19 and TRBJ1-3, the complete variable domain reads DGGITQSPKYLFRKEGQNVTLSCEQNLNHDAMYWYRQDPGQGLRLIYYSQIVNDFQKGDIAEGYSVSREKKESFPLTVTSAQKNPTAFYLCASSKQDSSGNTIYFGEGSWLTVV.

This clone was seen once. The genes are TRBV5-1 and TRBJ2-3, with 10 bases aligning to TRBD2. CDR1 is SGHRS, CDR2 YFSETQ, per germline. Unmatched junction bases numbered 4, after V lost 5 bases and J lost 1 base. The CDR3 length is 15 residues. CDR3 coding DNA: TGCGCCAGCAGAGACGGGACTAGCGGCACAGATACGCAGTATTTT. As protein: CASRDGTSGTDTQYF. Full variable domain (missing parts from reference TRBV5-1 and TRBJ2-3): KAGVTQTPRYLIKTRGQQVTLSCSPISGHRSVSWYQQTPGQGLQFLFEYFSETQRNKGNFPGRFSGRQFSNSRSEMNVSTLELGDSALYLCASRDGTSGTDTQYFGPGTRLTVL.

This clone is a singleton in its sample. The chain has TRBV4-1 and TRBJ1-1; D ambiguous. The CDR3 consists of 12 residues. The V end was cut by 0 bases, the J end by 4 bases, with 3 bases between. CDR1 and CDR2 (germline): MGHRA, YSYEKL. The CDR3 bases are TGCGCCAGCAGCCAAGATCGCACTGAAGCTTTCTTT. It specifies CASSQDRTEAFF.

V is TRBV9 and J is TRBJ1-1, with a possible D match to TRBD1 (5 bases). This CDR3 region has 13 residues. Germline V lookup: CDR1 SGDLS, CDR2 YYNGEE. V was shortened by 0 bases and J by 5 bases, with 8 bases between the two germline ends. CDR3 nucleotide sequence: TGTGCCAGCAGCGTAGACGGACAAACTGAAGCTTTCTTT. This gives the protein CASSVDGQTEAFF.

The chain couples TRBV5-1 to TRBJ2-3; possible D gene TRBD1, 5 bases. In germline, CDR1 is SGHRS, CDR2 YFSETQ. V lost 1 base, J lost 0 bases, and 15 bases lay in between. This CDR3 region has 17 residues. Written as DNA, the CDR3 is TGCGCCAGCAGCTTGCCAGGACAAATATATAGCACAGATACGCAGTATTTT. Its translation: CASSLPGQIYSTDTQYF.

V gene TRBV30 combines with J gene TRBJ2-7; a weak D match, TRBD1 (7 bases). The germline V gene has CDR1 GTSNPN and CDR2 SVGIG (reference sequence). The CDR3 is 12 residues long. V was trimmed by 5 bases and J by 2 bases, leaving 10 bases between them. The CDR3 spells CAWAGGPYEQYF. CDR3 DNA sequence: TGTGCCTGGGCAGGGGGGCCCTACGAGCAGTACTTC. Complete variable domain (other parts from reference TRBV30 and TRBJ2-7): SQTIHQWPATLVQPVGSPLSLECTVEGTSNPNLYWYRQAAGRGLQLLFYSVGIGQISSEVPQNLSASRPQDRQFILSSKKLLLSDSGFYLCAWAGGPYEQYFGPGTRLTVT.

The V gene is TRBV10-3, the J gene TRBJ2-3; tentative D call: TRBD1 (6 bases). The CDR3 has 14 amino acids. V was shortened by 2 bases and J by 8 bases, with 14 bases between the two germline ends. The germline V gene has CDR1 ENHRY and CDR2 SYGVKD. Here the CDR3 DNA reads TGTGCCATCAGTGAGGGCAGGGGTCGGGGTACGCAGTATTTT. Translation: CAISEGRGRGTQYF.

The chain joins TRBV3-1 (or the pseudogene TRBV3-2) to TRBJ1-5; D is unresolved. Trimming removed 0 bases from V and 7 bases from J, with 7 bases in between. There are 13 residues in the CDR3. Germline V gene lookup returns CDR1 LGHDT and CDR2 YNNKEL (reference sequence). CDR3 protein: CASSQERSQPQHF. DNA of the CDR3: TGTGCCAGCAGCCAAGAGCGATCCCAGCCCCAGCATTTT.

The rearrangement uses TRBV2 and TRBJ2-3; D perhaps matches TRBD1 (6 bases). CDR1 is SNHLY, CDR2 FYNNEI, per germline. The V gene lost 10 bases and the J gene lost 3 bases, with 20 bases spanning the gap. The CDR3 sequence is 15 residues long. This CDR3 reads CATSGQLVRTDTQYF. CDR3 nucleotides: TGTGCCACCTCAGGACAGTTGGTACGGACAGATACGCAGTATTTT.

The DNA for the CDR3 is TGTGCCAGCAGTTTAGCCGGGGTTGCGGGCTACACCTTC. This translates into CASSLAGVAGYTF. The J gene is TRBJ1-2, the V gene TRBV12-3 or TRBV12-4; no clear D gene. Trimming cost V 0 bases and J 8 bases, with 10 bases left between them. The CDR3 consists of 13 residues.

The genes are TRBV5-1 and TRBJ1-2; no definite D call. V was clipped by 5 bases and J by 0 bases, with 20 bases between them. The CDR3 runs 17 residues. Germline V CDR1 and CDR2: SGHRS, YFSETQ. CDR3 residues: CASSGTGRGKANYGYTF. CDR3 nucleotides: TGCGCCAGCAGTGGAACGGGTCGCGGGAAAGCTAACTATGGCTACACCTTC.

This clone was found once. The rearrangement joins TRBV28 to TRBJ2-7; D is unclear. Germline V CDR1 and CDR2: MDHEN, SYDVKM. The CDR3 is 12 residues long. Trimming pared 3 bases from V and 6 bases from J, leaving 9 bases between. This CDR3 reads CASSFWQAEQYF. For the CDR3, the DNA is TGTGCCAGCAGTTTTTGGCAGGCCGAGCAGTACTTC.

The chain carries TRBV24-1 and TRBJ2-2; TRBD1 matches at 8 bases. V shed 2 bases and J 0 bases; nucleotides not matched to a gene: 7. Germline V gene sequence: CDR1 KGHDR, CDR2 SFDVKD. The CDR3 has 18 residues. The CDR3 DNA reads TGTGCCACCAGTGATTACGGCAGGGGGCCGCCGAACACCGGGGAGCTGTTTTTT. Residues: CATSDYGRGPPNTGELFF.

The chain links TRBV5-1 to TRBJ2-7; a possible D gene is TRBD2 (5 bases). This CDR3 is 11 amino acids long. The germline V and J ends were trimmed by 3 bases and 9 bases, with 10 bases remaining between them. Germline CDR1 and CDR2: SGHRS and YFSETQ. The CDR3 protein is CASSSPGMQYF. Written as DNA, the CDR3 is TGCGCCAGCAGCTCCCCCGGGATGCAGTACTTC.